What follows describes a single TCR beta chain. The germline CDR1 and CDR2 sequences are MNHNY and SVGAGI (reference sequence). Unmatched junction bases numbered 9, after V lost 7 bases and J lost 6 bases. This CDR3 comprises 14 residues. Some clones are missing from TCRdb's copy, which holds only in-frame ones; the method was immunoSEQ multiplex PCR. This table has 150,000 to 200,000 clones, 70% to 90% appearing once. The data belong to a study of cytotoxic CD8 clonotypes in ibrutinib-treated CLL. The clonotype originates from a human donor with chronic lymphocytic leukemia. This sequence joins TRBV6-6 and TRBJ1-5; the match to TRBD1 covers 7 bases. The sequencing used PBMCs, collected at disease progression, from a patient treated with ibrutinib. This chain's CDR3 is CASTQGVRGQPQHF. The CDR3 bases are TGTGCCAGCACCCAGGGGGTAAGGGGTCAGCCCCAGCATTTT.